Presented here are 32 T cell receptor beta chains from one specimen sequenced in a study of T cells in Graves' hyperthyroidism and ophthalmopathy. Using RNA transcripts as the source, TCR beta CDR3 regions were amplified. TCR CDR3 underwent first-round RT-PCR with the HTBI primer set. MiXCR, run by TCRdb on the multiplex PCR reads, gives a single entry per CDR3 protein. The table records 130,000 or so distinct CDR3 sequences, around 20% of them present only once. The sequenced sample consisted of blood. The receptors originated from a woman aged 45-60 years with Graves' hyperthyroidism that later progressed to Graves' ophthalmopathy.

This clonotype was seen at least ten times. The gene calls are TRBV3-1 and TRBJ2-5, with D perhaps matching TRBD1 or TRBD2 (5 bases each). This CDR3 spans 13 amino acids. The V and J ends lost 4 bases and 7 bases respectively, with 13 bases between them. Germline V gives CDR1 LGHDT, CDR2 YNNKEL (reference sequence). The DNA for the CDR3 is TGTGCCAGCAGCCGGGACCAGATAGGGACCCAGTACTTC. Its protein is CASSRDQIGTQYF.

This clonotype has just a few counts. The junction departs from the called germline gene at one end, perhaps through a read error. V is TRBV6-1 and J is TRBJ2-3; tentatively, D is TRBD1 (6 bases). Looked up from germline, CDR1 is MNHNS and CDR2 is SASEGT. The CDR3 covers 11 residues. CDR3 nucleotide sequence: TGTGCCAGCAGGGGGGCAGAAACGCAGTATTTT. It is translated as CASRGAETQYF.

This clonotype was seen ten or more times. The V gene is TRBV5-1, the J gene TRBJ2-7; TRBD2 matches 7 bases. Per germline, CDR1 SGHRS and CDR2 YFSETQ. This CDR3 spans 15 amino acids. Unmatched junction bases numbered 8, after V lost 1 base and J lost 4 bases. The CDR3 here is CASSLNAGAGYEQYF. The CDR3 nucleotides are TGCGCCAGCAGCTTGAATGCGGGAGCTGGTTACGAGCAGTACTTC.

This clonotype was observed many times. The V gene is TRBV28, the J gene TRBJ2-4, with D uncertain. The CDR3 sequence is 14 residues long. CDR1 is MDHEN and CDR2 is SYDVKM in the germline V gene. Trimming took off 6 bases at V and 3 bases at J, with 12 bases between the two ends. The CDR3 loop reads CASSSPRLKNIQYF. CDR3 sequence (DNA): TGTGCCAGCAGCTCTCCCAGGCTCAAAAACATTCAGTACTTC.

This clonotype has only a few counts. The chain couples TRBV19 to TRBJ1-3; D gene uncertain. Trimming pared 7 bases from V and 2 bases from J, leaving 12 bases between. The germline CDR1 and CDR2 sequences are LNHDA and SQIVND (reference sequence). This CDR3 has 14 amino acids. CDR3 protein: CASTTVSTGNTIYF. As DNA, the CDR3 is TGTGCCAGTACCACGGTATCTACTGGAAACACCATATATTTT.

The table lists this clonotype with many counts. The rearrangement uses TRBV7-3 and TRBJ1-5, with D possibly TRBD1 on 5 matching bases. The CDR3 totals 14 residues. The germline V gene encodes CDR1 SGHTA and CDR2 FQGTGA. Trimming cost V 7 bases and J 3 bases, with 13 bases left between them. CDR3 in amino acids: CASTWRQSNQPQHF. CDR3 nucleotides: TGTGCCAGCACCTGGAGACAGTCCAATCAGCCCCAGCATTTT.

Regarding this clonotype: One end of the junction fails to match germline, which may point to a read error. The chain carries TRBV5-1 and TRBJ2-2; D gene unclear. The CDR3 has 15 amino acids. CDR1 and CDR2 (germline): SGHRS, YFSETQ. The CDR3 loop reads CAGSILPPPTGELFF. The CDR3 nucleotides read TGCGCCGGCAGCATCCTCCCCCCCCCCACCGGGGAGCTGTTTTTT.

This clonotype was found many times. The CDR3 reads CASSPTSGRGQGYTF. The CDR3 coding sequence is TGTGCCAGCTCACCAACTTCCGGCAGGGGGCAAGGCTACACCTTC. The chain links TRBV18 to TRBJ1-2, with TRBD1 matching 8 bases. The CDR3 loop spans 15 amino acids. CDR1 and CDR2 (germline): KGHSH, LQKENI. V lost 2 bases and J lost 8; bases outside the gene matches: 10.

Of note for this clonotype: Being one base from a much bigger clone, this may be a read error. J is TRBJ2-2 and V is TRBV5-5; D is undetermined. Deletions cut 4 bases from V and 7 bases from J, with 11 bases between. The CDR3 is 13 residues long. Germline values: CDR1 SGHKS, CDR2 YYEKEE (reference sequence). CDR3 bases: TGTGCCAGCAGCCTTGGAGTGAGCGGGGAGCTGTTTTTT. Protein: CASSLGVSGELFF. The full variable domain, rest sourced from reference TRBV5-5 and TRBJ2-2, is DAGVTQSPTHLIKTRGQQVTLRCSPISGHKSVSWYQQVLGQGPQFIFQYYEKEERGRGNFPDRFSARQFPNYSSELNVNALLLGDSALYLCASSLGVSGELFFGEGSRLTVL.

This clonotype was seen ten or more times. The V call is TRBV20-1, the J call TRBJ2-3; D is ambiguous. The V gene's germline CDR1 is DFQATT and CDR2 SNEGSKA (reference sequence). Between the trimmed V and J ends, which lost 0 bases and 5 bases, there was a span of 9 bases. This CDR3 region has 13 residues. The CDR3 DNA reads as TGCAGTGCTAGAGAGGCCCCGCTAGATACGCAGTATTTT. This encodes CSAREAPLDTQYF.

The chain uses TRBV7-2 and TRBJ2-1, with D hard to call. Gene TRBJ2-7 matches the end of the DNA better, so the J call may be wrong. The CDR3 spans 15 residues. The germline gives CDR1 SGHTA, CDR2 FQGNSA. CDR3 sequence reads: CASSSGPAAYNEQYF. The CDR3 coding sequence is TGTGCCAGCAGCTCCGGCCCAGCAGCCTACAATGAGCAGTACTTC.

The rearrangement joins TRBV5-1 to TRBJ2-7; D is unclear. The CDR3 spans 14 residues. Per germline, CDR1 SGHRS and CDR2 YFSETQ. V lost 4 bases to trimming and J lost 2 bases, with 13 bases between them. DNA of the CDR3: TGCGCCAGCAGCGACGGACCGACGACCTACGAGCAGTACTTC. Its protein is CASSDGPTTYEQYF.

Remarks on this clonotype: Possible read error: a much larger clone is one base away. The chain has TRBV3-1 and TRBJ2-7; no clear D. Trimming left V 3 bases short and J 6 bases short, with 15 bases between. Germline CDR1 reads LGHDT; CDR2 reads YNNKEL (reference sequence). The CDR3 contains 14 residues. CDR3 DNA sequence: TGTGCCAGCAGCCACACGATACGGCCCAGCGAGCAGTACTTC. Amino acid sequence: CASSHTIRPSEQYF.

The gene calls are TRBV7-3 and TRBJ1-1; 7 positions agree with TRBD1. After removal of 2 bases from V and 1 base from J, the junction contained 4 bases not matched to a gene. Germline loops: CDR1 SGHTA, CDR2 FQGTGA. CDR3 size: 15 residues. The CDR3 loop reads CASSLLGGPNTEAFF. For the CDR3, the DNA is TGTGCCAGCAGCTTATTAGGGGGCCCGAACACTGAAGCTTTCTTT.

Details on this clonotype: Lacking the conserved final phenylalanine or tryptophan, this CDR3 likely reflects a read error. This chain uses TRBV7-9 with TRBJ1-2; D gene ambiguous. This CDR3 is built from 13 residues. CDR1 and CDR2 (germline): SEHNR, FQNEAQ (reference sequence). CDR3 coding DNA: TGCGCCAGCAGCCAAGGGCCCGTCTGGGGCTACACCCTC. Amino acids: CASSQGPVWGYTL.

This clonotype occurred many times. This chain joins TRBV2 and TRBJ2-6; TRBD1 matches 9 bases. V shed 4 bases, J shed 2 bases, and the junction held 9 bases outside the gene matches. Germline CDR1 is SNHLY and CDR2 is FYNNEI. CDR3 length: 18 residues. The CDR3 loop is CASSVSRTGATGANVLTF. For the CDR3, the DNA is TGTGCCAGCAGTGTTAGTCGGACAGGGGCAACTGGGGCCAACGTCCTGACTTTC.

This clonotype was observed many times. The chain carries TRBV6-6 and TRBJ2-1; 9 bases align to TRBD1. Trimming cost V 0 bases and J 2 bases; bases outside gene matches: 8. The CDR3 contains 18 residues. The germline V gene has CDR1 MNHNY and CDR2 SVGAGI (reference sequence). This CDR3 reads CASSYSASRDRAYNEQFF. The DNA for the CDR3 is TGTGCCAGCAGTTACTCGGCCTCACGGGACAGGGCCTACAATGAGCAGTTCTTC.

This clonotype has a handful of counts. The chain couples TRBV7-2 to TRBJ1-1, with TRBD1 as a possible D gene (5 bases). The germline V and J ends were trimmed by 1 base and 3 bases, with 9 bases remaining between them. CDR1 and CDR2 from the germline V gene are SGHTA and FQGNSA. This CDR3 spans 14 amino acids. CDR3 DNA sequence: TGTGCCAGCAGCTTAGTTACAGGCGACACTGAAGCTTTCTTT. This encodes CASSLVTGDTEAFF.

The sample holds many counts of this clonotype. The chain links TRBV20-1 to TRBJ2-1; TRBD2 agrees at 9 bases. Trimming took 3 bases from V and 8 from J; bases not matched to a gene: 11. From germline, CDR1 is DFQATT and CDR2 SNEGSKA (reference sequence). The CDR3 has 15 residues. CDR3 sequence (DNA): TGCAGTGCTAGCCTTAGCGGGAGAACTGTAGATGAGCAGTTCTTC. Protein product: CSASLSGRTVDEQFF.

On this clonotype itself: A single base separates this from a much larger clone, so it may be a read error. The chain links TRBV2 to TRBJ2-7, with 9 bases that match TRBD2. The CDR3 is made up of 14 amino acids. Germline CDR1 and CDR2: SNHLY and FYNNEI. CDR3 sequence: CASSEGGRVDEQHF. The CDR3 nucleotides are TGTGCCAGCAGTGAAGGCGGGAGGGTCGACGAGCAGCACTTC.

The chain is built from TRBV12-3 or TRBV12-4 and TRBJ2-7, with D maybe TRBD1 (6 bases). CDR3 size: 14 residues. The V end was cut by 5 bases, the J end by 6 bases, with 17 bases between. In DNA, the CDR3 is TGTGCCAGCAGTACCCTCCCGCAACAGGGCGAGCAGTACTTC. Its protein product is CASSTLPQQGEQYF.

V and J are TRBV20-1 and TRBJ1-1, with D perhaps matching TRBD1 (5 bases). The CDR3 contains 14 residues. Trimming took 0 bases from V and 4 from J, leaving 12 bases between them. Per germline, CDR1 DFQATT and CDR2 SNEGSKA (reference sequence). In nucleotides, the CDR3 is TGCAGTGCTAGAGACGACAGTATGAGCACTGAAGCTTTCTTT. Protein product: CSARDDSMSTEAFF.

In this sample, this clonotype turned up many times. The gene calls are TRBV28 and TRBJ2-5, with 9 bases that match TRBD1. The CDR3 has 14 residues. Per the germline V gene, CDR1 is MDHEN and CDR2 is SYDVKM. V was pared by 6 bases and J by 5 bases, with 7 bases of the junction left unmatched. This chain's CDR3 is CASSLQGAWETQYF. The DNA of the CDR3 is TGTGCCAGCAGCTTACAGGGGGCTTGGGAGACCCAGTACTTC.

This clonotype was seen more than once but under ten times. The J gene is TRBJ1-1, the V gene TRBV28, with 10 bases identical to TRBD1. CDR3 length equals 17 residues. CDR1 is MDHEN and CDR2 is SYDVKM in the germline V gene. V dropped 4 bases and J dropped 1; count of bases not matched to a gene: 9. This CDR3 reads CASSSPPGQGGNTEAFF. In nucleotides, the CDR3 is TGTGCCAGCAGTTCCCCCCCCGGACAGGGGGGGAACACTGAAGCTTTCTTT.

This clonotype was found many times. The chain combines TRBV27 with TRBJ2-1, with 8 bases lining up with TRBD2. Germline V gene data show CDR1 as MNHEY and CDR2 as SMNVEV (reference sequence). The CDR3 runs 14 residues. With V trimmed by 7 bases and J by 5 bases, 7 bases remained unmatched. DNA of the CDR3: TGTGCCAGCAATTCGGCGGGGGGTAACAATGAGCAGTTCTTC. Translated: CASNSAGGNNEQFF.

A word on this clonotype: A much larger clone differs from this one at a single base, so this may be a read error. The gene calls are TRBV28 and TRBJ1-1, with D unresolved. This CDR3 has 11 residues. V lost 10 bases and J 2 bases, leaving 8 bases between the germline ends. Germline CDR1 reads MDHEN; CDR2 reads SYDVKM. The CDR3 is CATGSNTEAFF. As DNA, the CDR3 is TGTGCCACTGGGAGCAACACTGAAGCTTTCTTT.

This clonotype was seen at least ten times. The CDR3 here is CASSLVAGGGEQYF. The CDR3 bases are TGTGCCAGCAGCTTAGTAGCGGGAGGAGGGGAGCAGTACTTC. The chain is built from TRBV7-9 and TRBJ2-7, with 10 nucleotides matching TRBD2. The CDR3 has 14 amino acids. Germline CDR1 and CDR2: SEHNR and FQNEAQ (reference sequence). The V segment lost 1 base and the J segment 7 bases; nucleotides outside the gene matches: 4.

This clonotype was counted between two and nine times. The chain carries TRBV2 and TRBJ1-2, with 7 bases fitting TRBD1. V was clipped by 7 bases and J by 7 bases; unmatched bases: 9. In germline, CDR1 is SNHLY, CDR2 FYNNEI. This CDR3 is 13 amino acids long. The CDR3 DNA reads TGTGCCAGCAACCGACAGGGAAATAGTGGCTACACCTTC. Translation: CASNRQGNSGYTF. The full variable domain, rest sourced from reference TRBV2 and TRBJ1-2, is EPEVTQTPSHQVTQMGQEVILRCVPISNHLYFYWYRQILGQKVEFLVSFYNNEISEKSEIFDDQFSVERPDGSNFTLKIRSTKLEDSAMYFCASNRQGNSGYTFGSGTRLTVV.

This clonotype was detected many times. The chain carries TRBV3-1 and TRBJ2-1, with 9 nucleotides matching TRBD2. The germline CDR1 and CDR2 sequences are LGHDT and YNNKEL (reference sequence). The CDR3 runs to 18 residues. V was pared by 4 bases and J by 0 bases, with 10 bases of the junction left unmatched. In DNA form, the CDR3 reads TGTGCCAGCAGCCGCCGGGGTAATAGCGGGAGCTCCTACAATGAGCAGTTCTTC. Translating it yields CASSRRGNSGSSYNEQFF.

This clonotype was observed at least ten times. The chain couples TRBV2 to TRBJ1-5, with 9 positions matching TRBD1. In germline, CDR1 is SNHLY, CDR2 FYNNEI. V lost 11 bases and J lost 4; bases outside the gene matches: 9. This CDR3 contains 14 residues. The CDR3 coding sequence is TGTGCCTCAGGACAGGGGAATAAAAATCAGCCCCAGCATTTT. This encodes CASGQGNKNQPQHF.

J is TRBJ2-3 and V is TRBV28, with 8 bases aligning to TRBD1. With V trimmed by 1 base and J by 2 bases, 11 bases remained unmatched. The CDR3 contains 18 residues. Germline V lookup: CDR1 MDHEN, CDR2 SYDVKM. The CDR3 here is CASSLFFRGRLDTDTQYF. As DNA, the CDR3 is TGTGCCAGCAGTTTATTTTTCAGGGGGCGATTGGACACAGATACGCAGTATTTT.

This clonotype came up many times. The V gene is TRBV2, the J gene TRBJ1-5; 8 bases are a match to TRBD1. The CDR3 length is 12 residues. The V and J ends lost 2 bases and 15 bases, in that order; junction bases with no gene match: 6. CDR1 and CDR2 (germline): SNHLY, FYNNEI. The CDR3 DNA reads as TGTGCCAGCAGTGAACGCGACAGGGGCCCGCATTTT. Translation: CASSERDRGPHF.